These T cell receptor beta chains were read from a single sample in a study of OX40 agonist ivuxolimab in advanced cancers. Sequencing was performed with immunoSEQ multiplex PCR; in TCRdb, only in-frame clones are kept and a portion is missing. The table records about 60,000 clones, roughly nine tenths of them present only once. The sequencing used CD4+ or CD8+ T cells sorted from blood, collected in a trial of the OX40 agonist ivuxolimab. These receptors were collected from an adult with an advanced solid tumor such as melanoma, head and neck, liver or kidney cancer. Each CDR3 is given with its conserved first and last residue. The order of the fields is V gene, clone size, D gene, J gene, CDR3 protein, CDR3 DNA. The D gene is left open where the match is weak. The size entry is marked missing in some rows and otherwise reads once, few, many or a size class.

v_call: TRBV7-2
clone_size: -
d_call: -
j_call: TRBJ1-3
cdr3_aa: CASSLGRITNTIYF
cdr3_nt: TGTGCCAGCAGCTTAGGACGTATTACAAACACCATATATTTT

v_call: TRBV2
clone_size: -
d_call: TRBD2
j_call: TRBJ2-3
cdr3_aa: CASSAIMGTIGGTQYF
cdr3_nt: TGTGCCAGCAGCGCGATTATGGGGACTATAGGAGGTACGCAGTATTTT

v_call: TRBV7-3
clone_size: -
d_call: -
j_call: TRBJ2-2
cdr3_aa: CASSVRVAGELFF
cdr3_nt: TGTGCCAGCAGCGTCCGGGTCGCCGGGGAGCTGTTTTTT

v_call: TRBV28
clone_size: -
d_call: TRBD1
j_call: TRBJ1-1
cdr3_aa: CASERQGRTEAFF
cdr3_nt: TGTGCCAGTGAAAGACAGGGCCGAACTGAAGCTTTCTTT

v_call: TRBV7-2
clone_size: once
d_call: -
j_call: TRBJ2-7
cdr3_aa: CASSPSGRRSYEQYF
cdr3_nt: TGTGCCAGCAGCCCCTCGGGGAGAAGATCCTACGAGCAGTACTTC

v_call: TRBV5-4
clone_size: -
d_call: TRBD2
j_call: TRBJ2-1
cdr3_aa: CASSYRTSGREQFF
cdr3_nt: TGTGCCAGCAGCTACAGGACTAGCGGGAGGGAGCAGTTCTTC

v_call: TRBV5-1
clone_size: -
d_call: -
j_call: TRBJ2-1
cdr3_aa: CASSLGQWEWFF
cdr3_nt: TGCGCCAGCAGCTTGGGTCAGTGGGAATGGTTCTTC

v_call: TRBV7-8
clone_size: once
d_call: -
j_call: TRBJ2-7
cdr3_aa: CASSPDGLGEQYF
cdr3_nt: TGTGCCAGCAGCCCCGACGGGTTAGGCGAGCAGTACTTC

v_call: TRBV11-2
clone_size: -
d_call: -
j_call: TRBJ2-5
cdr3_aa: CASSSDLQETQYF
cdr3_nt: TGTGCCAGCAGCTCGGACCTCCAAGAGACCCAGTACTTC

v_call: TRBV27
clone_size: -
d_call: TRBD2
j_call: TRBJ2-1
cdr3_aa: CASSLFPGGSYNEQFF
cdr3_nt: TGTGCCAGCAGTTTATTCCCGGGGGGCTCCTACAATGAGCAGTTCTTC

v_call: TRBV29-1
clone_size: once
d_call: -
j_call: TRBJ1-2
cdr3_aa: CSVDAAYGYTF
cdr3_nt: TGCAGCGTTGATGCCGCGTATGGCTACACCTTC

v_call: TRBV28
clone_size: -
d_call: TRBD2
j_call: TRBJ2-7
cdr3_aa: CASRASGGNAYEQYF
cdr3_nt: TGTGCCAGCAGAGCTAGCGGGGGAAACGCCTACGAGCAGTACTTC

v_call: TRBV5-1
clone_size: few
d_call: -
j_call: TRBJ2-5
cdr3_aa: CASSFIQESRETQYF
cdr3_nt: TGCGCCAGCAGCTTTATTCAGGAATCGAGAGAGACCCAGTACTTC

v_call: TRBV29-1
clone_size: -
d_call: -
j_call: TRBJ1-2
cdr3_aa: CSVETTPGHGYTF
cdr3_nt: TGCAGCGTTGAAACGACCCCAGGGCATGGCTACACCTTC

v_call: TRBV7-8
clone_size: -
d_call: TRBD2
j_call: TRBJ2-5
cdr3_aa: CASSLASGSFQETQYF
cdr3_nt: TGTGCCAGCAGCTTAGCTAGCGGGAGTTTCCAAGAGACCCAGTACTTC

v_call: TRBV28
clone_size: -
d_call: -
j_call: TRBJ2-7
cdr3_aa: CASSLLADTMSWQYF
cdr3_nt: TGTGCCAGCAGTTTATTAGCCGATACGATGAGTTGGCAGTACTTC

v_call: TRBV5-1
clone_size: few
d_call: TRBD2
j_call: TRBJ2-7
cdr3_aa: CASSLQAGPISYEQYF
cdr3_nt: TGCGCCAGCAGCTTGCAAGCGGGACCCATCTCCTACGAGCAGTACTTC

v_call: TRBV6-4
clone_size: -
d_call: -
j_call: TRBJ2-3
cdr3_aa: CASSDSFSDTQYF
cdr3_nt: TGTGCCAGCAGTGACTCTTTTTCCGATACGCAGTATTTT

v_call: TRBV28
clone_size: -
d_call: -
j_call: TRBJ2-2
cdr3_aa: CASSLISGRWNTGELFF
cdr3_nt: TGTGCCAGCAGTTTAATTTCTGGCAGATGGAACACCGGGGAGCTGTTTTTT

v_call: TRBV28
clone_size: -
d_call: -
j_call: TRBJ2-3
cdr3_aa: CASGRLDTQYF
cdr3_nt: TGTGCCAGCGGGAGGTTGGATACGCAGTATTTT

v_call: TRBV5-1
clone_size: -
d_call: TRBD1
j_call: TRBJ2-1
cdr3_aa: CASSAGTGGVEQFF
cdr3_nt: TGCGCCAGCAGCGCCGGGACAGGGGGCGTTGAGCAGTTCTTC

v_call: TRBV27
clone_size: -
d_call: TRBD1
j_call: TRBJ1-1
cdr3_aa: CASSLDGTGDRAFF
cdr3_nt: TGTGCCAGCAGTTTAGATGGGACAGGGGATCGGGCTTTCTTT

v_call: TRBV14
clone_size: few
d_call: TRBD1
j_call: TRBJ2-1
cdr3_aa: CASSRTNRGTGDEQFF
cdr3_nt: TGTGCCAGCAGCCGCACGAACAGGGGGACTGGCGATGAGCAGTTCTTC

v_call: TRBV5-1
clone_size: -
d_call: -
j_call: TRBJ2-1
cdr3_aa: CASSLAGNSYNEQFF
cdr3_nt: TGCGCCAGCAGCTTGGCCGGGAACTCCTACAATGAGCAGTTCTTC

v_call: TRBV5-6
clone_size: -
d_call: -
j_call: TRBJ1-4
cdr3_aa: CASSQVATNEKLFF
cdr3_nt: TGTGCCAGCAGCCAAGTGGCAACTAATGAAAAACTGTTTTTT

v_call: TRBV5-6
clone_size: -
d_call: -
j_call: TRBJ2-5
cdr3_aa: CASSFRDRETQYF
cdr3_nt: TGTGCCAGCAGCTTCAGGGACCGGGAGACCCAGTACTTC

v_call: TRBV19
clone_size: -
d_call: -
j_call: TRBJ2-5
cdr3_aa: CASSIGHQETQYF
cdr3_nt: TGTGCCAGTAGTATAGGACACCAAGAGACCCAGTACTTC

v_call: TRBV5-1
clone_size: -
d_call: -
j_call: TRBJ2-7
cdr3_aa: CASSLAASYEQYF
cdr3_nt: TGCGCCAGCAGCTTGGCGGCTAGCTACGAGCAGTACTTC

v_call: TRBV9
clone_size: -
d_call: TRBD2
j_call: TRBJ2-5
cdr3_aa: CASSAYTGGAQYF
cdr3_nt: TGTGCCAGCAGCGCCTACACTGGGGGGGCCCAGTACTTC

v_call: TRBV18
clone_size: few
d_call: -
j_call: TRBJ1-3
cdr3_aa: CASSPELSGNTIYF
cdr3_nt: TGTGCCAGCTCACCAGAACTTTCTGGAAACACCATATATTTT

v_call: TRBV5-1
clone_size: once
d_call: -
j_call: TRBJ2-5
cdr3_aa: CASSPDNEETQYF
cdr3_nt: TGCGCCAGCAGCCCGGACAATGAAGAGACCCAGTACTTC